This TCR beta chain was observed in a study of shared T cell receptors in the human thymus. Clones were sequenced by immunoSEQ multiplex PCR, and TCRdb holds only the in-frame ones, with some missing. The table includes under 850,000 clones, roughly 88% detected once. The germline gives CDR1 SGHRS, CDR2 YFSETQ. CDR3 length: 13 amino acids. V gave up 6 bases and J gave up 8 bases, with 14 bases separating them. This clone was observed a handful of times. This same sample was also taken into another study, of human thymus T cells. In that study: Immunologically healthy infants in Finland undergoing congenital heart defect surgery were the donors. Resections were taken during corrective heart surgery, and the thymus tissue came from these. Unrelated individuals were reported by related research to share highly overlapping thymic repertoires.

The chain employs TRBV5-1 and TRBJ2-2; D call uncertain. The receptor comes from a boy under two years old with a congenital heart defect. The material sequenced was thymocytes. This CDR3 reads CASMVEPLGELFF. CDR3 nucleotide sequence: TGCGCCAGCATGGTAGAGCCCTTGGGGGAGCTGTTTTTT.